This T cell receptor (beta chain) was identified in a study of blood T cell repertoires in COVID-19. At the level of the study: Collection of acute and convalescent COVID-19 samples took place in the United States, Italy and Spain. The analysed material was cDNA or gDNA that came from T cells, B-cell-depleted T cells, or PBMCs.

Original processing methods: Amplification of reference gene primers was used by the study to estimate nucleated cell counts. Using immunoSEQ multiplex PCR, the repertoire was profiled, and TCRdb retains in-frame clones only, with some absent. Clone size and the V and J calls come from that table; the DNA yielded D and trimming. The table records approximately 89,000 clones, 85% to 95% of them present only once. The length of the CDR3 is 14 residues. The V and J ends lost 1 base and 6 bases, in that order; junction bases with no gene match: 4. The V gene's germline CDR1 is ENHRY and CDR2 SYGVKD. The V gene is TRBV10-3, the J gene TRBJ2-3; 7 nucleotides agree with TRBD2. What was sequenced was peripheral blood. This TCR came from a woman aged 55-69 years with active COVID-19. The CDR3 DNA reads TGTGCCATCAGTGAGTGGACTAGTTTGGATACGCAGTATTTT. This sequence encodes CAISEWTSLDTQYF.